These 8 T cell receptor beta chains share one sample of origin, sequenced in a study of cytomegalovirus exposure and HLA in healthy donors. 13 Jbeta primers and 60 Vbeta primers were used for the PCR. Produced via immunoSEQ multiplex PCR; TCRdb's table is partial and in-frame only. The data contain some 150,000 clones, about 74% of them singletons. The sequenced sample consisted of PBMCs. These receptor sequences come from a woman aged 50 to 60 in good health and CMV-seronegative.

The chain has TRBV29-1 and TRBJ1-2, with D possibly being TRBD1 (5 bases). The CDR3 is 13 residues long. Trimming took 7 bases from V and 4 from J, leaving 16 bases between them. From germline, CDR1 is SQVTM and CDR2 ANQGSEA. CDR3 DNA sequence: TGCAGCGCCGGGATGGCGGGGGGCTATGGCTACACCTTC. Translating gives CSAGMAGGYGYTF.

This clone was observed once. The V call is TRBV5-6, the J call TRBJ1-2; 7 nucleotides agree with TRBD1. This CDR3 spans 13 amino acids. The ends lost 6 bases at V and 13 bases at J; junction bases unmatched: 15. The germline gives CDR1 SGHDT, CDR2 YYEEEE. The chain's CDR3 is CASKRDSQEGSTF. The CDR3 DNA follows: TGTGCCAGCAAACGGGACAGCCAAGAGGGGAGCACCTTC.

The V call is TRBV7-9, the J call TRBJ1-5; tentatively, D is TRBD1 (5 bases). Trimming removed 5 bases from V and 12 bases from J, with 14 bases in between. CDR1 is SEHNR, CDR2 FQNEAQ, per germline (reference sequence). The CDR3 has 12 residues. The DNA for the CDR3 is TGTGCCAGCAGCCCAATACGGGGGGTCCAGCATTTT. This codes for CASSPIRGVQHF.

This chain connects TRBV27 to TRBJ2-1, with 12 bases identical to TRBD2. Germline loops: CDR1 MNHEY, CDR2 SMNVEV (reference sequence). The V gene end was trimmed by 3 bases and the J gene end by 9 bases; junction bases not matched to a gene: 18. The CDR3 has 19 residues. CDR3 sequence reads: CASSLTWLAGGYPVGEQFF. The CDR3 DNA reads TGTGCCAGCAGTTTGACATGGCTAGCGGGGGGGTATCCGGTGGGTGAGCAGTTCTTC.

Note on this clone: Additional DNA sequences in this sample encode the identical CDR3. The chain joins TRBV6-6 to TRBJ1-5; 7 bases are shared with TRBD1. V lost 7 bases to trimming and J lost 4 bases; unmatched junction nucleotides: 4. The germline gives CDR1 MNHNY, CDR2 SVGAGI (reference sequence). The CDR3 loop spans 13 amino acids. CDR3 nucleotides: TGTGCCAGCAATGGACAGGCTAATCAGCCCCAGCATTTT. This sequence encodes CASNGQANQPQHF.

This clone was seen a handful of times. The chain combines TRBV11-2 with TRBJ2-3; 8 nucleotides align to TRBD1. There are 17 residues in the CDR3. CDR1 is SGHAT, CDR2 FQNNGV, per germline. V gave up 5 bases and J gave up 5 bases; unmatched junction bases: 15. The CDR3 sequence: CASSRGGAGGKGDTQYF. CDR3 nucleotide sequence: TGTGCCAGCAGCCGCGGAGGGGCAGGGGGCAAAGGAGATACGCAGTATTTT.

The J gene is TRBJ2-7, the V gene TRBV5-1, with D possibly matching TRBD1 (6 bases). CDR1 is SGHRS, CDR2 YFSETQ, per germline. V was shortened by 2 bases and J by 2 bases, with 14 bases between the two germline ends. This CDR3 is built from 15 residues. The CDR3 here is CASSFPGQSPYEQYF. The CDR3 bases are TGCGCCAGCAGCTTTCCAGGACAGAGTCCCTACGAGCAGTACTTC.

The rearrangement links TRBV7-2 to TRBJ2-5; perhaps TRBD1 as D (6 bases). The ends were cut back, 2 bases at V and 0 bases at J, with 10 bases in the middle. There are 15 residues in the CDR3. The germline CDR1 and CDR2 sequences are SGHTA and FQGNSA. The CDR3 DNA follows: TGTGCCAGCAGCTTACAGGGGTCAGACCAAGAGACCCAGTACTTC. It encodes CASSLQGSDQETQYF.